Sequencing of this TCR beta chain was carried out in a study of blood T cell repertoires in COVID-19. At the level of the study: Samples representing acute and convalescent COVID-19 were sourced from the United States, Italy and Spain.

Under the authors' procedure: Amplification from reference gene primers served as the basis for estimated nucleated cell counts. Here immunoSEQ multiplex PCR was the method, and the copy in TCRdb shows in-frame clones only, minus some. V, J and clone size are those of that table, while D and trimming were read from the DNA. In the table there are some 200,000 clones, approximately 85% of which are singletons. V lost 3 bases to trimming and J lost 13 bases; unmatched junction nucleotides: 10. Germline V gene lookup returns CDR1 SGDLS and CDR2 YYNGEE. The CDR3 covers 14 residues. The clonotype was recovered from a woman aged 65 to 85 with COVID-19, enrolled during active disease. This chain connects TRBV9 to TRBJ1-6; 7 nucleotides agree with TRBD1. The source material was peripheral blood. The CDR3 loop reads CASSGGGGLRPLHF. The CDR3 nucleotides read TGTGCCAGCAGCGGCGGAGGGGGCCTGAGGCCCCTCCACTTT.